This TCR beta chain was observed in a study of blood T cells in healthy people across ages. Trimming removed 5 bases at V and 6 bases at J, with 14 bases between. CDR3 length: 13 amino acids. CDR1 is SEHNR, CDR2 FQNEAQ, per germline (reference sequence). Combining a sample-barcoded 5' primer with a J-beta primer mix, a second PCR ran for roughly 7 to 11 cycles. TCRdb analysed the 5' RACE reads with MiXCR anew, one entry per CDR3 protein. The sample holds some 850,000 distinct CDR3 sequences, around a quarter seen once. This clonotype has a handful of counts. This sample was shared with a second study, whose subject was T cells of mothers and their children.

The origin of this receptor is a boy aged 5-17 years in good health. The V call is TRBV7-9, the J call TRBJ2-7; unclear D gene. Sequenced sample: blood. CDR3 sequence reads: CASSQGRAAEQYF. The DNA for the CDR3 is TGTGCCAGCAGCCAAGGCCGGGCGGCCGAGCAGTACTTC.